Sequencing of this TCR beta chain was carried out in a study of early T cells in non-severe SARS-CoV-2 infection. Study at large: Sequencing input comprised bulk RNA from unsorted whole blood; chain pairing was not available. Study results and caveats: Missing private and CD4 specificities, VDJdb matching favored anti-spike CD8 responses.

Tagging with unique molecular identifiers was applied to individual cDNA molecules. TCRdb reanalysed the 5' RACE reads using MiXCR and keeps one entry per CDR3 protein. This table has 85,000 to 90,000 distinct CDR3 sequences, roughly 14% appearing once. The germline CDR1 and CDR2 sequences are DFQATT and SNEGSKA (reference sequence). V shed 2 bases, J shed 2 bases, and the junction held 2 bases outside the gene matches. This CDR3 spans 14 amino acids. Remarks on this clonotype: The target antigen is unknown.

The chain links TRBV20-1 to TRBJ2-3; 9 nucleotides line up with TRBD1. Sequenced input: whole blood. The sequence was obtained from an adult who was a healthcare worker with PCR-confirmed SARS-CoV-2 infection or an uninfected control (not recorded which). CDR3 protein: CSARRTGDTDTQYF. The DNA for the CDR3 is TGCAGTGCTAGAAGGACAGGGGACACAGATACGCAGTATTTT.